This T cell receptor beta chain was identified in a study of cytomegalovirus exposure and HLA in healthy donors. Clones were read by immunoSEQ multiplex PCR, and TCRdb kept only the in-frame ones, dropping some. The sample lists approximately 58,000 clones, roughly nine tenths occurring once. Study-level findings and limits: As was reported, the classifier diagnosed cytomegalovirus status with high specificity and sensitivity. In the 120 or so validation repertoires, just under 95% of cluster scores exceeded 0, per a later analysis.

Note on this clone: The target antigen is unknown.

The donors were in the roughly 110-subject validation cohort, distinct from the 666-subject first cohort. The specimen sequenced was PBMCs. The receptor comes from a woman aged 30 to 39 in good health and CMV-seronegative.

CDR3 residues: CASSLEHPGVDPYEQYF. The CDR3 region has the DNA TGTGCCAGCAGCTTAGAACACCCGGGAGTGGACCCCTACGAGCAGTACTTC. The genes are TRBV7-2 and TRBJ2-7; D is possibly TRBD2 (6 bases). This CDR3 is built from 17 residues. The V and J ends lost 1 base and 2 bases respectively, with 18 bases between them. CDR1 is SGHTA, CDR2 FQGNSA, per germline.